The 15 T cell receptor beta chains listed next were all sequenced from one sample in a study of shared clonotypes between healthy human individuals (dated by TCRdb to the early 2020s). Libraries were made using the immunoSEQ multiplex PCR assay. In its TCRdb copy, this immuneACCESS table keeps in-frame sequences only and misses some clones. Where compared with another copy, unresolved V genes explain less than half of these, and the others have no known cause. For this sample there are about 2,100,000 clones; approximately 94% appear just once. Of the sample, under 2% falls within the top ten clones. CD8 naive samples consisted of CD45RO-negative cells that were positively selected for CCR7, yielding a CD45RA+CCR7+ population without TemRA cells. Sequenced material: naive CD8+ T cells from PBMCs. The label giving this sample's cell subset or site can be read as: CD45RA+CCR7+. These receptors all come from a man between 18 and 29 years old in good health. Some clones in this sample may be carry-over from other donors' samples.

Notes on this clone: This sample includes further DNA sequences coding for the same CDR3. The chain is built from TRBV9 and TRBJ2-7; D not resolved. Trimming removed 0 bases at V and 4 bases at J, with 11 bases between. Germline CDR1 is SGDLS and CDR2 is YYNGEE. CDR3 size: 14 residues. CDR3 bases: TGTGCCAGCAGCGTAGGAGGCAGTTCTTACGAGCAGTACTTC. Translating it yields CASSVGGSSYEQYF.

This clone came up once. At the DNA level, this CDR3 is encoded by other sequences in the same sample as well. The V gene is TRBV6-6, the J gene TRBJ2-7; D possibly matches TRBD1 or TRBD2 (5 bases each). The CDR3 runs 11 residues. The germline V gene has CDR1 MNHNY and CDR2 SVGAGI (reference sequence). Trimming removed 2 bases from V and 7 bases from J, with 6 bases in between. The CDR3 DNA follows: TGTGCCAGCAGTTACGGGGGAGAGCAGTACTTC. This encodes CASSYGGEQYF.

The chain couples TRBV19 to TRBJ2-7; 10 bases match TRBD1. The CDR3 contains 15 residues. Germline V gene lookup returns CDR1 LNHDA and CDR2 SQIVND (reference sequence). Trimming removed 4 bases from V and 2 bases from J; junction bases left unmatched: 5. The CDR3 region is CASSNPGQGTYEQYF. DNA of the CDR3: TGTGCCAGTAGTAATCCGGGACAGGGGACCTACGAGCAGTACTTC.

The chain recombines TRBV10-1 with TRBJ2-2; 14 bases align to TRBD2. CDR3 length: 19 residues. Germline trimming cut 5 bases from V and 0 bases from J; bases unmatched to any gene: 8. CDR1 and CDR2 from the germline V gene are WNHNN and SYGVQD (reference sequence). The CDR3 DNA reads TGCGCCAGCAGTCCCCATCGGACTAGCGGGAGGCCGAACACCGGGGAGCTGTTTTTT. Its translation is CASSPHRTSGRPNTGELFF.

Worth noting for this clone: Other DNA sequences within the sample encode an identical CDR3. The chain uses TRBV5-6 and TRBJ1-4, with D uncertain. The CDR3 is 12 residues long. V was pared by 0 bases and J by 7 bases, with 4 bases between. Germline V gene data show CDR1 as SGHDT and CDR2 as YYEEEE. CDR3 amino acids: CASSLGGEKLFF. DNA of the CDR3: TGTGCCAGCAGCTTGGGGGGTGAAAAACTGTTTTTT.

The genes are TRBV30 and TRBJ2-2; 15 bases are shared with TRBD2. V lost 6 bases, J lost 4 bases, and 9 bases stayed unmatched. The CDR3 loop spans 17 amino acids. Per germline, CDR1 GTSNPN and CDR2 SVGIG (reference sequence). Here the CDR3 DNA reads TGTGCCTGCTCGGGACTAGCGGGAGGTCTGGGCACCGGGGAGCTGTTTTTT. This codes for CACSGLAGGLGTGELFF.

The V and J genes are TRBV7-9 and TRBJ1-1; weak D call: TRBD1 (6 bases). CDR1 SEHNR and CDR2 FQNEAQ come from the germline V gene (reference sequence). V lost 7 bases and J lost 5, with 14 bases in between. This CDR3 contains 13 residues. The DNA for the CDR3 is TGTGCCAGCAAAACGGGGGCGCAAACTGAAGCTTTCTTT. Translation gives CASKTGAQTEAFF.

The chain joins TRBV19 to TRBJ1-1, with TRBD1 identical over 7 bases. The CDR3 length is 17 residues. Unmatched junction bases numbered 17, after V lost 5 bases and J lost 5 bases. In germline, CDR1 is LNHDA, CDR2 SQIVND (reference sequence). This CDR3 reads CASSAAPTGIRGTEAFF. The CDR3 region has the DNA TGTGCCAGTAGTGCCGCCCCGACAGGGATCAGGGGAACTGAAGCTTTCTTT. Together with reference TRBV19 and TRBJ1-1, the CDR3 gives the full variable domain: DGGITQSPKYLFRKEGQNVTLSCEQNLNHDAMYWYRQDPGQGLRLIYYSQIVNDFQKGDIAEGYSVSREKKESFPLTVTSAQKNPTAFYLCASSAAPTGIRGTEAFFGQGTRLTVV.

The genes are TRBV6-5 and TRBJ2-7; 7 bases align to TRBD2. The junction had 6 bases not matched to a gene; V was cut back by 2 bases and J by 5 bases. Germline V CDR1 and CDR2: MNHEY, SVGAGI. This CDR3 contains 14 residues. CDR3 sequence reads: CASSYLRGTDEQYF. CDR3 sequence (DNA): TGTGCCAGCAGTTACCTGCGGGGGACCGACGAGCAGTACTTC.

This chain links TRBV5-4 with TRBJ2-3; possibly TRBD2 for D (5 bases). V was shortened by 4 bases and J by 2 bases, with 17 bases between the two germline ends. The CDR3 has 16 residues. Looked up from germline, CDR1 is SGHNT and CDR2 is YYREEE (reference sequence). CDR3 DNA sequence: TGTGCCAGCAGCCCCGTCGGTGGAGGAAACACAGATACGCAGTATTTT. Residues: CASSPVGGGNTDTQYF.

This sequence joins TRBV9 and TRBJ2-7, with D perhaps matching TRBD2 (6 bases). Germline V gene sequence: CDR1 SGDLS, CDR2 YYNGEE. The CDR3 is made up of 14 amino acids. V was shortened by 3 bases and J by 2 bases, with 12 bases between the two germline ends. DNA of the CDR3: TGTGCCAGCAGCGCCGGGACTCTTACCTACGAGCAGTACTTC. Translation: CASSAGTLTYEQYF.

V is TRBV27 and J is TRBJ1-1, with D perhaps matching TRBD1 (5 bases). This CDR3 has 14 amino acids. The germline gives CDR1 MNHEY, CDR2 SMNVEV (reference sequence). V was pared by 8 bases and J by 6 bases, with 19 bases between. CDR3 DNA: TGTGCCAGCCGAAAGCGGGGCCCTCGTCCTGAAGCTTTCTTT. It is translated as CASRKRGPRPEAFF.

This sequence joins TRBV19 and TRBJ2-7; 8 nucleotides align to TRBD2. This CDR3 contains 16 residues. Germline CDR1 LNHDA, CDR2 SQIVND (reference sequence). With 5 bases clipped from V and 2 bases from J, the junction kept 11 bases outside the gene matches. The DNA for the CDR3 is TGTGCCAGTAGTTCCCACGGGGAGCGGGAGCCCTACGAGCAGTACTTC. Protein product: CASSSHGEREPYEQYF.

This clone was detected once. V and J are TRBV19 and TRBJ1-5; D is unclear. There are 10 residues in the CDR3. Per germline, CDR1 LNHDA and CDR2 SQIVND (reference sequence). V was clipped by 9 bases and J by 11 bases, with 11 bases between them. CDR3 region: CASSGGTQHF. In DNA form, the CDR3 reads TGTGCCAGCTCCGGTGGGACCCAGCATTTT.

The sample holds one count of this clone. The same CDR3 can be traced to other DNA sequences in this sample. The rearrangement joins TRBV11-2 to TRBJ2-7; 15 nucleotides match TRBD2. CDR3 size: 15 residues. V shed 5 bases, J shed 4 bases, and the junction held 3 bases outside the gene matches. Germline V gives CDR1 SGHAT, CDR2 FQNNGV. The CDR3, as DNA: TGTGCCAGCAGCCTGGGACTAGCGGGAGGATACGAGCAGTACTTC. This sequence encodes CASSLGLAGGYEQYF.